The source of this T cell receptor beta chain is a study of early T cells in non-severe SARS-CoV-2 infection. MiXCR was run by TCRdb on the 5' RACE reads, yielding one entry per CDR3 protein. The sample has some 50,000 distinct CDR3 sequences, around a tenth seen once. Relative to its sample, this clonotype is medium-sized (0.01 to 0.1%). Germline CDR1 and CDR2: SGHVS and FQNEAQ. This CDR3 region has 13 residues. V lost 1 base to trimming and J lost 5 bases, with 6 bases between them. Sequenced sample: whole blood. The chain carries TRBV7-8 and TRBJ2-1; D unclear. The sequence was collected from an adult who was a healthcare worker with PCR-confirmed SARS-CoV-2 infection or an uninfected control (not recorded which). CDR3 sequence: CASSLEGHNEQFF. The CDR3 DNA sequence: TGTGCCAGCAGCTTAGAAGGCCACAATGAGCAGTTCTTC.